This T cell receptor (beta chain) came from a study of blood T cell repertoires in COVID-19. About the research overall: The United States, Italy and Spain provided the acute and convalescent COVID-19 samples. Sources were T cells, B-cell-depleted T cells, or PBMCs; the material itself was cDNA or gDNA.

Seattle researchers signed up patients amid active infection and tracked them longitudinally. This clone was recorded a few times. Per the study methods: Nucleated cell number was recorded as an estimate derived from reference gene primer amplification. Sequencing used immunoSEQ multiplex PCR; TCRdb keeps in-frame clones, though not all of them. That table furnishes V, J and clone size, whereas the DNA furnished D and trimming. This table holds some 300,000 clones, approximately 86% found once. In germline, CDR1 is SGHAT, CDR2 FQNNGV. V lost 4 bases, J lost 3 bases, and 3 bases stayed unmatched. The CDR3 runs to 14 residues.

The chain has TRBV11-2 and TRBJ2-7, with 10 nucleotides matching TRBD1. The TCR comes from a woman aged 70-85 years with COVID-19, enrolled during active disease. Input material: peripheral blood. Here the CDR3 DNA reads TGTGCCAGCAGCTCGACAGGGGGCAACTACGAGCAGTACTTC. Translation gives CASSSTGGNYEQYF.